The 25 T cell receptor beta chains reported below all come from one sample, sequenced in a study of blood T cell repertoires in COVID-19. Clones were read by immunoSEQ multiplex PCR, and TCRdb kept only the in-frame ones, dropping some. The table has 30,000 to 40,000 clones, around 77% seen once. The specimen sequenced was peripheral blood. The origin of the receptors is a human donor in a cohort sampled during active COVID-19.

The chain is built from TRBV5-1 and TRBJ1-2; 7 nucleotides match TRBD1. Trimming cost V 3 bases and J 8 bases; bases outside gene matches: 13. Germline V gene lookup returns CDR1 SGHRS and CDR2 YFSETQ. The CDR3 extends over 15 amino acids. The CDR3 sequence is CASSYSMGQLGGYTF. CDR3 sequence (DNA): TGCGCCAGCAGCTATTCCATGGGACAGCTAGGAGGCTACACCTTC.

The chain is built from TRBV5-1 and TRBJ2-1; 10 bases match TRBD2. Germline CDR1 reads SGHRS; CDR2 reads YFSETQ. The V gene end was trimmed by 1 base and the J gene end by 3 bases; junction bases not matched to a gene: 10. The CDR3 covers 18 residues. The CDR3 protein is CASSLSASGGSYYNEQFF. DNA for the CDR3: TGCGCCAGCAGCTTGTCGGCTAGCGGGGGTTCCTACTACAATGAGCAGTTCTTC.

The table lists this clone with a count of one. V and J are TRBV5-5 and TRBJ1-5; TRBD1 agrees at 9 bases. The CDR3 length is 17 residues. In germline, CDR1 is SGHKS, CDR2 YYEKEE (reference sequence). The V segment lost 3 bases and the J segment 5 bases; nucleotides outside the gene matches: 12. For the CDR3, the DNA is TGTGCCAGCAGCTGGTGGCCGGGACAGGGTATAGATCAGCCCCAGCATTTT. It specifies CASSWWPGQGIDQPQHF.

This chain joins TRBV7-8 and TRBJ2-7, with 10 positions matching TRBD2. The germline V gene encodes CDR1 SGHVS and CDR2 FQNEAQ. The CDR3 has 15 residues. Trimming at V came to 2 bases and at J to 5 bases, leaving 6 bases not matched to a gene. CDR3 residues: CASSLRLAGDHEQYF. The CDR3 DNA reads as TGTGCCAGCAGCTTAAGGCTAGCGGGAGACCACGAGCAGTACTTC.

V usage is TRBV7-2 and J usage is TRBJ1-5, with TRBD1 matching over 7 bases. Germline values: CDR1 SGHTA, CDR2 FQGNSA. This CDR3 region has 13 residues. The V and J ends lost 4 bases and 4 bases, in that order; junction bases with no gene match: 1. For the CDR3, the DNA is TGTGCCAGCAGCTCACAGGGGAATCAGCCCCAGCATTTT. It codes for CASSSQGNQPQHF.

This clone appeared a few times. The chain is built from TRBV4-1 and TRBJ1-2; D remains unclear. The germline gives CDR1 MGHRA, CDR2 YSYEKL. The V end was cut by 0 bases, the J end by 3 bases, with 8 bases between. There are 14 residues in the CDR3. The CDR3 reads CASSQEIGDYGYTF. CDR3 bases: TGCGCCAGCAGCCAAGAAATCGGAGACTATGGCTACACCTTC.

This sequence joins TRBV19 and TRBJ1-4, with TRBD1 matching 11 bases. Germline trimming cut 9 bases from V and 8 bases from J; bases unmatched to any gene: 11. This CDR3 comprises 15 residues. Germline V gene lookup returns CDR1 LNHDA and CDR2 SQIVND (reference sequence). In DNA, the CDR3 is TGTGCCAGCTGGACAGGGGGCGCAATAAGCGAAAAACTGTTTTTT. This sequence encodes CASWTGGAISEKLFF.

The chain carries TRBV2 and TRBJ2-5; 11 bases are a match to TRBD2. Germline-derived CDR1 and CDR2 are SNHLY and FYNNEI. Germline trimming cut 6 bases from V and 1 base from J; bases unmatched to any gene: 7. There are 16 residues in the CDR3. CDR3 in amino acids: CASRLRLAGSQETQYF. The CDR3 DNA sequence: TGTGCCAGCAGACTCAGACTAGCGGGGAGCCAAGAGACCCAGTACTTC.

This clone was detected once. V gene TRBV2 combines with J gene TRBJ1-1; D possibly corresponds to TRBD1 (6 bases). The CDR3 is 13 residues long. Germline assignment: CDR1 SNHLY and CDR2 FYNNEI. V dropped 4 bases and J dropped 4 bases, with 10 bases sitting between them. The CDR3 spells CASSAQGTTEAFF. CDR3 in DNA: TGTGCCAGCAGTGCGCAGGGGACCACTGAAGCTTTCTTT.

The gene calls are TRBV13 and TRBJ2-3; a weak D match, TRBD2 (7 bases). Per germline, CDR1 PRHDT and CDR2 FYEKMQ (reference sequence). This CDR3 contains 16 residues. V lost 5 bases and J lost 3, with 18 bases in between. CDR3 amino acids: CASSPGGGGPTDTQYF. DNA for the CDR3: TGTGCCAGCAGCCCCGGGGGAGGGGGGCCAACAGATACGCAGTATTTT.

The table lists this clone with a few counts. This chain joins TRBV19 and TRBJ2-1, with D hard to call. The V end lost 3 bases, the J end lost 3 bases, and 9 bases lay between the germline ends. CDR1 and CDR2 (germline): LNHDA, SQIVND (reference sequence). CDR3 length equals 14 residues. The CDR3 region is CASSISVNYNEQFF. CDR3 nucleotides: TGTGCCAGTAGTATCTCAGTCAACTACAATGAGCAGTTCTTC. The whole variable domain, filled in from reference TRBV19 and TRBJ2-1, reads DGGITQSPKYLFRKEGQNVTLSCEQNLNHDAMYWYRQDPGQGLRLIYYSQIVNDFQKGDIAEGYSVSREKKESFPLTVTSAQKNPTAFYLCASSISVNYNEQFFGPGTRLTVL.

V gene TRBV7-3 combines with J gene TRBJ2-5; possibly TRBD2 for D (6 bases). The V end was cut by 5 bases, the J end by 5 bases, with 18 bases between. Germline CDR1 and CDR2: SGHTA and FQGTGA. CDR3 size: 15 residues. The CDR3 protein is CASSPDGRAEETQYF. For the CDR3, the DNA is TGTGCCAGCAGCCCCGACGGGAGAGCGGAGGAGACCCAGTACTTC.

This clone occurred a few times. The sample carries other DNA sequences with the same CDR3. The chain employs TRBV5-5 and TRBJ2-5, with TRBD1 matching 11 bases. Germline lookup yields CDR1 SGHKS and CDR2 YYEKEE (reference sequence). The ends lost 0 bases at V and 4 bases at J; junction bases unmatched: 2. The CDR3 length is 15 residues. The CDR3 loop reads CASSLVGTGGETQYF. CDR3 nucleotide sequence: TGTGCCAGCAGCTTGGTAGGGACAGGGGGAGAGACCCAGTACTTC.

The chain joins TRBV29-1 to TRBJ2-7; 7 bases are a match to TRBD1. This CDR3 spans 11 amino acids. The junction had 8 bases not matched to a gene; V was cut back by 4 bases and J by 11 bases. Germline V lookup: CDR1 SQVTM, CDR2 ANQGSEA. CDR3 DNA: TGCAGCGTTGTTGACAGGGACGTCAAGTACTTC. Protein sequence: CSVVDRDVKYF.

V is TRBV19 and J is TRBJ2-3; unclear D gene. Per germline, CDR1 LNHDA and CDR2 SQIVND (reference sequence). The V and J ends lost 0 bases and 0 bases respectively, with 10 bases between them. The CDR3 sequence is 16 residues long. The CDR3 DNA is TGTGCCAGTAGTATAGAGGGCCCGGCGAGCACAGATACGCAGTATTTT. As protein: CASSIEGPASTDTQYF.

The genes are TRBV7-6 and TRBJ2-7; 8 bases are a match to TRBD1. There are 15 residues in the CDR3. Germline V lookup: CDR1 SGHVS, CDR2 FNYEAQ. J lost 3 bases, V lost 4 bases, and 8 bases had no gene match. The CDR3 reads CASSSVPGQVYEQYF. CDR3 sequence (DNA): TGTGCCAGCAGCTCAGTCCCGGGACAGGTCTACGAGCAGTACTTC.

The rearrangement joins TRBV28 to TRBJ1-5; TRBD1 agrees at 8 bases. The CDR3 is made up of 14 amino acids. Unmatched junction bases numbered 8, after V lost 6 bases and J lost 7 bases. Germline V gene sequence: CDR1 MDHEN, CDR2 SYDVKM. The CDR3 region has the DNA TGTGCCAGCAGCCCTACAGGGGGTGGACAGCCCCAGCATTTT. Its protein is CASSPTGGGQPQHF.

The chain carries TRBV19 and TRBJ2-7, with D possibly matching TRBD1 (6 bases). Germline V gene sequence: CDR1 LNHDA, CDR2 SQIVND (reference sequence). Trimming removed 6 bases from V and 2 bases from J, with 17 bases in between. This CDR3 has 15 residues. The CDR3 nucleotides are TGTGCCAGTAGGACCGCTCTGACAGGTACCTACGAGCAGTACTTC. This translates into CASRTALTGTYEQYF.

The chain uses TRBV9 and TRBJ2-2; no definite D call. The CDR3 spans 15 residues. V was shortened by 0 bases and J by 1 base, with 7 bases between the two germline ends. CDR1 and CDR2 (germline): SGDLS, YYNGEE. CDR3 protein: CASSVGELNTGELFF. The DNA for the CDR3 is TGTGCCAGCAGCGTAGGAGAATTGAACACCGGGGAGCTGTTTTTT.

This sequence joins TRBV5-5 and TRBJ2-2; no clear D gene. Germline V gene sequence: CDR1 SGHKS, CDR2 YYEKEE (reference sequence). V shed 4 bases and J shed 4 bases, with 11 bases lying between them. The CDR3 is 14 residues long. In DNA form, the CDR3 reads TGTGCCAGCAGCCCACCATTCGGCACCGGGGAGCTGTTTTTT. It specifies CASSPPFGTGELFF.

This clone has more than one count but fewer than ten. The CDR3 spells CASSPTQGHMDYTF. The CDR3 coding sequence is TGCGCCAGCAGCCCGACACAGGGCCATATGGACTACACCTTC. This rearrangement joins TRBV4-1 to TRBJ1-2; possible D gene TRBD1, 6 bases. Germline CDR1 MGHRA, CDR2 YSYEKL. Deletions cut 4 bases from V and 10 bases from J, with 19 bases between. CDR3 size: 14 residues.

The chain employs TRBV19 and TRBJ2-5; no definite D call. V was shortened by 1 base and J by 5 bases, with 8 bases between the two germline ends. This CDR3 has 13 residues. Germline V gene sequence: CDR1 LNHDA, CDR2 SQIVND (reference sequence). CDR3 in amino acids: CASSIVGSETQYF. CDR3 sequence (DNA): TGTGCCAGTAGTATAGTTGGCTCGGAGACCCAGTACTTC.

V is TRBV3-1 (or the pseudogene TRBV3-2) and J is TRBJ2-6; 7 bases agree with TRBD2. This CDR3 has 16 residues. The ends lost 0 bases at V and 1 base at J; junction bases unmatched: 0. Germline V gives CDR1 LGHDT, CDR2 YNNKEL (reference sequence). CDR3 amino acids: CASSQEGGSGANVLTF. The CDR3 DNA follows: TGTGCCAGCAGCCAAGAGGGAGGGTCTGGGGCCAACGTCCTGACTTTC.

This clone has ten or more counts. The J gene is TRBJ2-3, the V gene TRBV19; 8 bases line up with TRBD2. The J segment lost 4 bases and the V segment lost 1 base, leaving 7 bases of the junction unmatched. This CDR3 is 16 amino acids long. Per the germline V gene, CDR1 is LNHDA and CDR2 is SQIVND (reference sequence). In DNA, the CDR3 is TGTGCCAGTAGTATAGGCGGAGCGGGGGCCGCAGATACGCAGTATTTT. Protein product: CASSIGGAGAADTQYF.

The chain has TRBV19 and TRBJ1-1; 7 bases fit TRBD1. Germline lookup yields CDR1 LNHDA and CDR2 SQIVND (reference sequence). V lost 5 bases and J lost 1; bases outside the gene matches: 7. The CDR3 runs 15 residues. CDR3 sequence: CASSPKRTGNTEAFF. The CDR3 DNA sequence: TGTGCCAGTAGTCCCAAACGGACAGGGAACACTGAAGCTTTCTTT.